Ten or more counts support the clone carrying this T cell receptor beta chain. Its antigen is unknown. This sample was included in a study of beta chain features in type 1 diabetes. About the research overall: Roughly 110,000,000 sorted cells were examined across all samples.

Since all of the isolated RNA was reverse transcribed, expressed TCRB transcripts were what got sequenced. Profiling relied on immunoSEQ multiplex PCR, and the TCRdb table lists in-frame clones only, not all of them. The data hold approximately 170,000 clones, with approximately 7.8% observed a single time. Sorting gave populations that all exceeded 98% purity. Trimming pared 8 bases from V and 4 bases from J, leaving 5 bases between. The CDR3 covers 10 residues. CDR1 and CDR2 from the germline V gene are SGHAT and FQNNGV. Study-wide results and limits: Whether TCRB rearrangement is influenced by HLA type was left unresolved in this analysis. The study found moderately but significantly shorter TCRB CDR3s in all four CD4+ subsets of Type 1 diabetes patients.

This sequence was found in a woman aged 40 to 50 with type 1 diabetes. The sample taken for sequencing was central memory CD4+ T cells from blood. The genes are TRBV11-2 and TRBJ2-5; D not resolved. The CDR3 sequence: CASARETQYF. CDR3 DNA: TGTGCCAGCGCTAGAGAGACCCAGTACTTC.